A selection of T cell receptor beta chains follows, all from one sample in a study of beta chain features in type 1 diabetes. The protocol was immunoSEQ multiplex PCR, while the TCRdb copy is restricted to in-frame clones and leaves out a portion. The data contain around 40,000 clones, around 63% of them singletons. The sequenced sample consisted of Tregs from blood. The receptors shown here come from a man aged 25-45 years with type 1 diabetes. Some clones in this sample may be carry-over from other donors' samples. Both conserved end residues are part of each CDR3. The D gene is left open where the match is weak. Clone size is stated in some rows and not others, as once, few, many or a class when expanded.

V	size	D	J	CDR3	DNA
TRBV4-1	.	.	TRBJ1-6	CASSRREGTNSPLHF	TGCGCCAGCAGCCGAAGAGAGGGTACTAATTCACCCCTCCACTTT
TRBV18	.	TRBD1	TRBJ1-1	CASSPDRVHTEAFF	TGTGCCAGCTCACCGGACAGGGTGCACACTGAAGCTTTCTTT
TRBV5-1	.	TRBD1	TRBJ2-7	CASSPTGEGYEQYF	TGCGCCAGCAGCCCGACAGGGGAAGGGTACGAGCAGTACTTC
TRBV28	.	.	TRBJ2-5	CASRYLAAYDETQYF	TGTGCCAGCAGGTACCTTGCGGCGTATGACGAGACCCAGTACTTC
TRBV5-6	.	TRBD1	TRBJ2-1	CASSLTWTGGNEQFF	TGTGCCAGCAGCTTGACCTGGACAGGCGGGAATGAGCAGTTCTTC
TRBV9	.	.	TRBJ2-3	CASSVAMTGTDTQYF	TGTGCCAGCAGCGTAGCTATGACAGGCACAGATACGCAGTATTTT
TRBV11-2	.	TRBD1	TRBJ2-5	CASSPGQGSGTQYF	TGTGCCAGCAGCCCGGGACAGGGATCGGGGACCCAGTACTTC
TRBV4-2	.	.	TRBJ2-1	CASSQVIQNEQFF	TGTGCCAGCAGCCAAGTTATCCAGAATGAGCAGTTCTTC
TRBV10-3	.	TRBD1	TRBJ1-1	CATLSGQGLTEAFF	TGTGCCACGTTGTCGGGACAGGGTTTAACTGAAGCTTTCTTT
TRBV2	once	TRBD2	TRBJ2-3	CASRVASGDRHTQYF	TGTGCCAGCAGAGTCGCTAGCGGGGACCGCCATACGCAGTATTTT
TRBV14	.	.	TRBJ1-3	CASSGQLAGNTIYF	TGTGCCAGCAGCGGACAGCTTGCCGGAAACACCATATATTTT
TRBV5-1	few	TRBD2	TRBJ2-7	CASSLPGGNEQYF	TGCGCCAGCAGCCTGCCGGGAGGGAACGAGCAGTACTTC
TRBV6-1	.	TRBD2	TRBJ2-5	CASRDRGVETQYF	TGTGCCAGCAGAGACCGGGGGGTTGAGACCCAGTACTTC
TRBV11-2	.	.	TRBJ2-1	CASSLGAGPQFF	TGTGCCAGCAGCTTAGGGGCGGGTCCCCAGTTCTTC
TRBV28	.	.	TRBJ1-6	CASTKGTYNSPLHF	TGTGCCAGCACCAAGGGGACCTATAATTCACCCCTCCACTTT
TRBV10-3	.	TRBD2	TRBJ2-3	CAISESVLPGGPSTDTQYF	TGTGCCATCAGTGAGTCGGTCCTTCCGGGGGGGCCCAGCACAGATACGCAGTATTTT
TRBV4-1	.	TRBD2	TRBJ2-2	CASSQDPSGVGGELFF	TGCGCCAGCAGCCAAGATCCTAGCGGGGTAGGCGGGGAGCTGTTTTTT
TRBV27	.	.	TRBJ1-1	CASSLSAGRTFF	TGTGCCAGCAGTTTATCGGCAGGGAGGACTTTCTTT
TRBV28	.	TRBD1	TRBJ1-2	CASSPTGTDYGYTF	TGTGCCAGCAGTCCAACGGGGACAGACTATGGCTACACCTTC
TRBV6-1	.	.	TRBJ2-1	CASKQVSYNEQFF	TGTGCCAGCAAACAGGTATCCTACAATGAGCAGTTCTTC
TRBV21-1	.	.	TRBJ2-5	CASKGNRGRVETQYF	TGTGCCAGCAAGGGGAACAGGGGGCGTGTGGAGACCCAGTACTTC
TRBV5-1	.	.	TRBJ1-2	CASSFGEVGSHGYTF	TGCGCCAGCAGCTTCGGCGAGGTCGGCTCTCATGGCTACACCTTC
TRBV7-2	.	.	TRBJ1-3	CASSTSGGNTIYF	TGTGCCAGCAGCACCTCGGGTGGAAACACCATATATTTT
TRBV27	.	.	TRBJ1-1	CASSLLRGNTEAFF	TGTGCCAGCAGTTTACTCAGGGGGAACACTGAAGCTTTCTTT